The T cell receptor (beta chain) under discussion was sequenced for a study of blood T cells in healthy people across ages. The authors ran a second PCR of about 7 to 12 cycles using a sample-barcoded 5' primer and a J-beta primer mix. TCRdb processed the 5' RACE reads anew with MiXCR; each CDR3 protein has one entry. The top ten clones hold approximately 32% of a sample with hundreds of thousands of distinct CDR3 sequences, more than 40% of them seen once. The CDR3 extends over 17 amino acids. V shed 3 bases, J shed 6 bases, and the junction held 11 bases outside the gene matches. Germline-derived CDR1 and CDR2 are ENHRY and SYGVKD.

The sequence came from a woman aged 55-70 years in good health. Sequencing was carried out using blood. The chain links TRBV10-3 to TRBJ2-1; TRBD2 matches 10 bases. CDR3 DNA sequence: TGTGCCATCAGTGAACGGAGTGGGACTAGCGCGGGCAATGAGCAGTTCTTC. This gives the protein CAISERSGTSAGNEQFF.